These 8 T cell receptor beta chains were all obtained from the same sample, sequenced in a study of blood T cell repertoires in COVID-19. Only in-frame clones appear in the TCRdb table, and some are missing; sequencing was by immunoSEQ multiplex PCR. The sample lists under 300,000 clones, approximately 91% occurring once. The sample taken for sequencing was peripheral blood. These receptors were obtained from a man aged 30-40 years with COVID-19, enrolled during active disease.

The V gene is TRBV5-4, the J gene TRBJ2-2, with 9 bases lining up with TRBD2. Germline V CDR1 and CDR2: SGHNT, YYREEE (reference sequence). Trimming cost V 7 bases and J 7 bases; bases outside gene matches: 8. The length of the CDR3 is 14 residues. For the CDR3, the DNA is TGTGCCAGCCGCGGCGGGGGGGCTGGCGGGGAGCTGTTTTTT. This encodes CASRGGGAGGELFF.

This clone was recorded once. The chain uses TRBV21-1 and TRBJ1-1; the tabulated D call, TRBD1, remains unverified against the DNA. TRBV21-1 counts as a pseudogene. CDR3 size: 14 residues. CDR3 DNA sequence: TGTGCCAGCAGCAAAATTTCGACAGACACTGAAGCTTTCTTT. Translated: CASSKISTDTEAFF.

This clone was found a few times. The V call is TRBV18, the J call TRBJ2-1; D gene ambiguous. This CDR3 is built from 15 residues. Germline values: CDR1 KGHSH, CDR2 LQKENI. The V gene lost 0 bases and the J gene lost 0 bases, with 6 bases spanning the gap. Here the CDR3 reads CASSPPPSSYNEQFF. DNA of the CDR3: TGTGCCAGCTCACCACCGCCGAGCTCCTACAATGAGCAGTTCTTC.

This chain connects TRBV5-4 to TRBJ2-7, with a possible D match to TRBD1 (5 bases). Germline loops: CDR1 SGHNT, CDR2 YYREEE (reference sequence). Trimming took off 3 bases at V and 3 bases at J, with 13 bases between the two ends. The length of the CDR3 is 14 residues. As DNA, the CDR3 is TGTGCCAGCAGCTCCGGGCAGGGTAACTACGAGCAGTACTTC. This gives the protein CASSSGQGNYEQYF.

The chain couples TRBV21-1 to TRBJ2-7; TRBD2 is the table's D call and was not checked against the DNA. TRBV21-1 is a pseudogene. The CDR3 sequence is 15 residues long. DNA for the CDR3: TGTGCCAGCAGCAAAGAGGTAGGTCGGAGTCTGAAGCAGTACTTC. Translating it yields CASSKEVGRSLKQYF.

The rearrangement uses TRBV6-5 and TRBJ2-5; 9 positions match TRBD2. CDR1 and CDR2 from the germline V gene are MNHEY and SVGAGI. CDR3 length equals 15 residues. J gave up 4 bases and V 7 bases, and 10 bases lay outside the gene matches. CDR3 sequence (DNA): TGTGCCAGCATGGGGGGACTAGCCAGGGGAGAGACCCAGTACTTC. Translated, it gives CASMGGLARGETQYF.

The chain joins TRBV5-4 to TRBJ2-7, with 8 bases that match TRBD1. Germline V gene data show CDR1 as SGHNT and CDR2 as YYREEE (reference sequence). The V and J ends lost 4 bases and 0 bases, in that order; junction bases with no gene match: 9. CDR3 length: 16 amino acids. CDR3 in amino acids: CASSPSWDRSSYEQYF. Written as DNA, the CDR3 is TGTGCCAGCAGCCCAAGCTGGGACAGGAGCTCCTACGAGCAGTACTTC.

The chain carries TRBV5-1 and TRBJ2-2, with 9 bases lining up with TRBD2. CDR3 length equals 17 residues. J gave up 3 bases and V 0 bases, and 6 bases lay outside the gene matches. In germline, CDR1 is SGHRS, CDR2 YFSETQ. CDR3 sequence: CASSLVAGGPDTGELFF. The CDR3 nucleotides read TGCGCCAGCAGCTTGGTGGCGGGGGGGCCGGACACCGGGGAGCTGTTTTTT. The complete variable domain, with remaining parts taken from reference TRBV5-1 and TRBJ2-2, reads KAGVTQTPRYLIKTRGQQVTLSCSPISGHRSVSWYQQTPGQGLQFLFEYFSETQRNKGNFPGRFSGRQFSNSRSEMNVSTLELGDSALYLCASSLVAGGPDTGELFFGEGSRLTVL.